Here is one T cell receptor beta chain with its context. What it recognizes is unknown. The junction had 9 bases not matched to a gene; V was cut back by 7 bases and J by 0 bases. The germline gives CDR1 LNHDA, CDR2 SQIVND (reference sequence). CDR3 length: 15 residues. These data come from a study of OX40 agonist ivuxolimab in advanced cancers. Across the whole study: Treatment received earlier with anti-PD-1, anti-PD-L1 or anti-CTLA-4 agents was allowed, and over 30% had some. In three patients, partial responses were observed, one with hepatocellular carcinoma and two with cutaneous melanoma.

Regarding the study as a whole: There were also nonresponders showing low normalized T-cell clonal expansion. Expanded clones belonging to CD8+ T cells outnumbered, on average, those of CD4+.

Assay: immunoSEQ multiplex PCR; the TCRdb copy retains only in-frame clones and omits some. The sample lists more than 65,000 clones; approximately 91% were seen once. The sequenced sample was CD4+ or CD8+ T cells sorted from blood, obtained in a trial of the OX40 agonist ivuxolimab. The chain joins TRBV19 to TRBJ2-7; TRBD1 aligns across 7 bases. The receptor was isolated from an adult with an advanced solid tumor such as melanoma, head and neck, liver or kidney cancer. The CDR3 DNA reads TGTGCCAGTACCCCAACCGGGACAGCCTCCTACGAGCAGTACTTC. Translating it yields CASTPTGTASYEQYF.